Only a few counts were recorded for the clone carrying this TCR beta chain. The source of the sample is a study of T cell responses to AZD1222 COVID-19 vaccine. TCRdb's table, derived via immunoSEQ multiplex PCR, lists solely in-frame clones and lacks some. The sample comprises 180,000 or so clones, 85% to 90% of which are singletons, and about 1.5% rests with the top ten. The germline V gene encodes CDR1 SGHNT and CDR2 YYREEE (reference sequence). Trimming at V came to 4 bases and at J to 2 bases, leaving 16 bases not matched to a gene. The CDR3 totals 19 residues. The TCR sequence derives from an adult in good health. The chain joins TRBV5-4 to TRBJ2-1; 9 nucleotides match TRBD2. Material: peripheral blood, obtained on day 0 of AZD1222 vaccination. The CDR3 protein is CASSTGFVWREGTYNEQFF. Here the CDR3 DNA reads TGTGCCAGCAGCACCGGTTTCGTCTGGCGGGAGGGCACCTACAATGAGCAGTTCTTC.